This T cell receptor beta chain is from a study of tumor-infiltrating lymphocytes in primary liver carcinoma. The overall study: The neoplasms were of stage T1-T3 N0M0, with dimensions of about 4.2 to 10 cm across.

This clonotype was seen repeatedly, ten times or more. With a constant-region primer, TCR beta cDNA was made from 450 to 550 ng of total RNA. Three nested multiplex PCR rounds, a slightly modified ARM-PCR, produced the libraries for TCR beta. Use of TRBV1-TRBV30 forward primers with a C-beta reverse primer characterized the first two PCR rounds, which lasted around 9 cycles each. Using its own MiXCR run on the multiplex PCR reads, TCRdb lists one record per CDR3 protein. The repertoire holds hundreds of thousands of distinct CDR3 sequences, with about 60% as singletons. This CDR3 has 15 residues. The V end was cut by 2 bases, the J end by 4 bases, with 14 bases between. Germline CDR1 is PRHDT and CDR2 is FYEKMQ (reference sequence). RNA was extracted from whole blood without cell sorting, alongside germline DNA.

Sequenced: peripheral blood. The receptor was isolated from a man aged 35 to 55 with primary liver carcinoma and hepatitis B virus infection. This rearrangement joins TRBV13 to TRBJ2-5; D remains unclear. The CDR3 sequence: CASSLRVRGRETQYF. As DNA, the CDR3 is TGTGCCAGCAGCTTAAGGGTCCGTGGCAGAGAGACCCAGTACTTC.